This record covers a single T cell receptor (beta chain). One Seattle source followed patients from active infection through their disease course. The sample is drawn from a study of blood T cell repertoires in COVID-19. Germline assignment: CDR1 SGHDT and CDR2 YYEEEE. With V trimmed by 4 bases and J by 1 base, 4 bases remained unmatched. CDR3 length: 14 residues. In the source study's methods: Reference gene primer amplification gave nucleated cell count estimates. Profiled with immunoSEQ multiplex PCR; TCRdb holds only in-frame clones, not every one. V and J calls and clone size are given by that table; D and trimming were obtained from the DNA. The table records 250,000 to 300,000 clones, roughly 90% of them present only once.

The J gene is TRBJ2-5, the V gene TRBV5-6; 7 positions match TRBD2. This TCR was recovered from a woman in her thirties with COVID-19, enrolled during active disease. The sample was peripheral blood. CDR3 loop: CASSQAGSQETQYF. For the CDR3, the DNA is TGTGCCAGCAGCCAAGCGGGGAGCCAAGAGACCCAGTACTTC.